This T cell receptor beta chain was retrieved from a study of Ad26.COV2.S vaccination and SARS-CoV-2 variants. The CDR3 totals 14 residues. Germline values: CDR1 KGHSH, CDR2 LQKENI. V was pared by 6 bases and J by 5 bases, with 5 bases of the junction left unmatched. Sequenced by immunoSEQ multiplex PCR; TCRdb stores in-frame clones only, minus some. Of approximately 460,000 clones listed, approximately 90% were seen once; the top ten hold 1.5% to 2%. This clone was recorded a few times. Treatment meaning: about 20 received Ad26.COV2.S at low or high dose, single or two shots; 5 received placebo; per-sample allocation not given. Samples were taken on day 63 after the first vaccine or placebo injection.

This sequence was found in a person aged 18-65 years who received the Ad26.COV2.S COVID-19 vaccine or a placebo. The sample was peripheral blood, taken in a trial of Ad26.COV2.S vaccine versus placebo. The V gene is TRBV18, the J gene TRBJ1-5, with 9 bases matching TRBD1. The CDR3 DNA reads as TGTGCCAGCTCCCCGACAGGGGGAGATCAGCCCCAGCATTTT. Translation gives CASSPTGGDQPQHF.